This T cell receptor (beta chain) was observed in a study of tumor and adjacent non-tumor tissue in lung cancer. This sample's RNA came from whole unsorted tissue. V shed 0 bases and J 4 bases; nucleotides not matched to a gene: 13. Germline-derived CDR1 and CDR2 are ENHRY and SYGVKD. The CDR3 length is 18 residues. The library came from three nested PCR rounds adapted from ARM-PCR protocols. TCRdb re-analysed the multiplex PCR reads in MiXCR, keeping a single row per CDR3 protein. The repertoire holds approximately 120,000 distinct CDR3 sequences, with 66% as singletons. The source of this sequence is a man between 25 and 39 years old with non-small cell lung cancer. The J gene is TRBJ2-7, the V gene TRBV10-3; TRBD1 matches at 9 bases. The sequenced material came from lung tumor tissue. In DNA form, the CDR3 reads TGTGCCATCAGTGAGTCGCCCTCCCGGACAGGGGATGGTTACGAGCAGTACTTC. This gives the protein CAISESPSRTGDGYEQYF.